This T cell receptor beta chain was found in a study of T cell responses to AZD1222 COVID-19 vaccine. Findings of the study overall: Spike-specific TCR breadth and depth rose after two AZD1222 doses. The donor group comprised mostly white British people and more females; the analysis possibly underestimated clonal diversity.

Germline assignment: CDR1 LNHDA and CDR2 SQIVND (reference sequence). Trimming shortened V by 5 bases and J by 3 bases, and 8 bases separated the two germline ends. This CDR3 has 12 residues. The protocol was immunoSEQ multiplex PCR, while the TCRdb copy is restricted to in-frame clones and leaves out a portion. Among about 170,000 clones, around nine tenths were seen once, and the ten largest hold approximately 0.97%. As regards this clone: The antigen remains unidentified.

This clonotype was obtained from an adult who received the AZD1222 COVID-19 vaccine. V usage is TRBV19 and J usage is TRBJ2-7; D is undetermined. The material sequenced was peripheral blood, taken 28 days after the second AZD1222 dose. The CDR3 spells CASSSSDYEQYF. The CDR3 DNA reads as TGTGCCAGTAGTTCCTCCGACTACGAGCAGTACTTC.